The 26 T cell receptor beta chains listed next were all sequenced from one sample in a study of graft-versus-host responses after intestinal transplantation. Their recognized antigens are unknown. The method was immunoSEQ multiplex PCR; TCRdb's version includes in-frame clones alone and lacks a portion of them. The data show roughly 96,000 clones, 91% seen once. Material: unstimulated CD8+ T cells sorted from spleen or lymph node cells, obtained before intestinal transplant. These receptors were obtained from a human donor who received an intestinal transplant.

The chain is built from TRBV14 and TRBJ2-1, with 12 bases aligning to TRBD2. This CDR3 contains 16 residues. The trim removed 3 bases at V and 6 bases at J, leaving 6 bases unmatched. The V gene's germline CDR1 is SGHDN and CDR2 FVKESK. The DNA of the CDR3 is TGTGCCAGCAGCCACCAGACTAGCGGGGGAAGCAATGAGCAGTTCTTC. Translating it yields CASSHQTSGGSNEQFF.

The chain recombines TRBV5-1 with TRBJ2-5, with D perhaps TRBD2 (7 bases). Germline V lookup: CDR1 SGHRS, CDR2 YFSETQ. V dropped 4 bases and J dropped 1 base, with 20 bases sitting between them. CDR3 length equals 17 residues. CDR3 amino acids: CASSVRGGLAGQETQYF. CDR3 nucleotides: TGCGCCAGCAGCGTAAGGGGGGGGTTGGCAGGCCAAGAGACCCAGTACTTC.

V usage is TRBV28 and J usage is TRBJ2-1; D is ambiguous. The CDR3 totals 15 residues. Germline V gene data show CDR1 as MDHEN and CDR2 as SYDVKM. V lost 4 bases to trimming and J lost 2 bases, with 12 bases between them. The chain's CDR3 is CASSSGVATYNEQFF. CDR3 nucleotides: TGTGCCAGCAGTTCCGGAGTAGCTACCTACAATGAGCAGTTCTTC. The full variable domain, its missing parts supplied by reference TRBV28 and TRBJ2-1, is DVKVTQSSRYLVKRTGEKVFLECVQDMDHENMFWYRQDPGLGLRLIYFSYDVKMKEKGDIPEGYSVSREKKERFSLILESASTNQTSMYLCASSSGVATYNEQFFGPGTRLTVL.

This clone was recorded only once. The rearrangement uses TRBV4-3 and TRBJ1-6, with 10 bases that match TRBD1. Germline CDR1 is LGHNA and CDR2 is YSLEER. This CDR3 has 16 residues. With V trimmed by 1 base and J by 9 bases, 6 bases remained unmatched. Written as DNA, the CDR3 is TGCGCCAGCAGCCAAGCTGGGACAGGGGATGGTTCACCCCTCCACTTT. This gives the protein CASSQAGTGDGSPLHF.

The chain links TRBV7-8 to TRBJ2-7, with a possible D match to TRBD1 (5 bases). The V end was cut by 3 bases, the J end by 4 bases, with 10 bases between. The CDR3 extends over 13 amino acids. The germline gives CDR1 SGHVS, CDR2 FQNEAQ. This CDR3 reads CASSFTGPYEQYF. The CDR3 nucleotides are TGTGCCAGCAGCTTTACAGGCCCATACGAGCAGTACTTC.

The genes are TRBV5-1 and TRBJ2-7; TRBD1 aligns across 11 bases. This CDR3 contains 14 residues. CDR1 SGHRS and CDR2 YFSETQ come from the germline V gene. J was trimmed by 5 bases and V by 4 bases; bases with no gene match: 5. CDR3 sequence: CASSPGTGGDEQYF. CDR3 nucleotides: TGCGCCAGCAGCCCCGGGACAGGGGGGGACGAGCAGTACTTC.

The J gene is TRBJ2-3, the V gene TRBV4-1, with 9 bases aligning to TRBD2. Germline CDR1 reads MGHRA; CDR2 reads YSYEKL. The CDR3 extends over 15 amino acids. J gave up 6 bases and V 0 bases, and 4 bases lay outside the gene matches. CDR3 bases: TGCGCCAGCAGCCAAGAATCGCGGGGGGGGGATACGCAGTATTTT. Translated, it gives CASSQESRGGDTQYF.

V usage is TRBV4-1 and J usage is TRBJ2-2, with 9 bases lining up with TRBD2. The CDR3 covers 15 residues. CDR1 and CDR2 (germline): MGHRA, YSYEKL. V shed 4 bases and J 6 bases; nucleotides not matched to a gene: 6. This CDR3 is CASSLSGSGAGELFF. As DNA, the CDR3 is TGCGCCAGCAGCCTTAGCGGGAGCGGGGCCGGGGAGCTGTTTTTT.

The chain joins TRBV30 to TRBJ1-2; D is unresolved. From germline, CDR1 is GTSNPN and CDR2 SVGIG (reference sequence). V was shortened by 2 bases and J by 4 bases, with 20 bases between the two germline ends. The CDR3 runs to 16 residues. The chain's CDR3 is CAWSLGNLDTLYGYTF. The CDR3, as DNA: TGTGCCTGGAGTCTAGGAAATCTGGATACTCTCTATGGCTACACCTTC.

The chain recombines TRBV7-2 with TRBJ1-2; 7 bases map to TRBD1. After removal of 4 bases from V and 6 bases from J, the junction contained 5 bases not matched to a gene. Germline V gives CDR1 SGHTA, CDR2 FQGNSA. This CDR3 comprises 13 residues. The chain's CDR3 is CASSSTGKDGYTF. CDR3 nucleotides: TGTGCCAGCAGCTCGACAGGGAAGGATGGCTACACCTTC.

CDR3 DNA sequence: TGCGCCAGCAGCGCTCGACAGGGTTCATACGAGCAGTACTTC. Translated: CASSARQGSYEQYF. This chain connects TRBV4-1 to TRBJ2-7, with TRBD1 matching 7 bases. The trim removed 5 bases at V and 4 bases at J, leaving 8 bases unmatched. The CDR3 has 14 amino acids. Germline CDR1 and CDR2: MGHRA and YSYEKL.

The chain couples TRBV9 to TRBJ2-7, with a tentative D call TRBD2 (6 bases). Trimming removed 0 bases from V and 7 bases from J, with 20 bases in between. The length of the CDR3 is 16 residues. CDR1 SGDLS and CDR2 YYNGEE come from the germline V gene. CDR3 bases: TGTGCCAGCAGCGTAGATTGGACTATAGATCGAGGGGAGCAGTACTTC. Amino acid sequence: CASSVDWTIDRGEQYF.

The chain joins TRBV5-1 to TRBJ2-7; TRBD1 matches at 8 bases. This CDR3 has 14 residues. Germline lookup yields CDR1 SGHRS and CDR2 YFSETQ. V gave up 4 bases and J gave up 1 base; unmatched junction bases: 4. CDR3 sequence reads: CASSVRTGSYEQYF. The CDR3 DNA sequence: TGCGCCAGCAGCGTCCGGACAGGGTCCTACGAGCAGTACTTC.

This chain uses TRBV19 with TRBJ1-2; tentative D call: TRBD1 (6 bases). Trimming removed 2 bases at V and 8 bases at J, with 15 bases between. Per germline, CDR1 LNHDA and CDR2 SQIVND (reference sequence). The CDR3 contains 14 residues. CDR3: CASSITPGTRGYTF. Written as DNA, the CDR3 is TGTGCCAGTAGTATAACCCCAGGGACAAGAGGCTACACCTTC.

The chain combines TRBV5-1 with TRBJ2-5; 7 positions match TRBD1. The CDR3 has 15 residues. The germline V gene has CDR1 SGHRS and CDR2 YFSETQ. The ends lost 0 bases at V and 4 bases at J; junction bases unmatched: 6. The CDR3 loop is CASSLGTGGRETQYF. CDR3 bases: TGCGCCAGCAGCTTGGGGACAGGTGGTAGAGAGACCCAGTACTTC.

The chain employs TRBV5-4 and TRBJ2-1; D gene unclear. With 0 bases removed from V and 5 bases from J, the gap between germline ends came to 3 bases. This CDR3 is built from 12 residues. The germline V gene encodes CDR1 SGHNT and CDR2 YYREEE (reference sequence). CDR3 nucleotide sequence: TGTGCCAGCAGCTTGGCGGACAATGAGCAGTTCTTC. Translating gives CASSLADNEQFF.

The V gene is TRBV9, the J gene TRBJ1-3, with D perhaps TRBD1 (5 bases). This CDR3 comprises 15 residues. V lost 4 bases to trimming and J lost 4 bases, with 15 bases between them. Per germline, CDR1 SGDLS and CDR2 YYNGEE. CDR3 sequence: CASSHEQGSGNTIYF. CDR3 nucleotides: TGTGCCAGCAGCCATGAGCAGGGTTCAGGAAACACCATATATTTT.

As DNA, the CDR3 is TGCGCCAGCAGCCAAGATAGGGGGGGGGTATCCTACAATGAGCAGTTCTTC. It encodes CASSQDRGGVSYNEQFF. V and J are TRBV4-1 and TRBJ2-1, with TRBD2 as a possible D gene (7 bases). Germline V gives CDR1 MGHRA, CDR2 YSYEKL. The CDR3 extends over 17 amino acids. V gave up 0 bases and J gave up 1 base, with 13 bases separating them.

The chain recombines TRBV7-9 with TRBJ2-7; possibly TRBD2 for D (6 bases). The length of the CDR3 is 13 residues. V lost 5 bases to trimming and J lost 5 bases, with 13 bases between them. CDR1 is SEHNR and CDR2 is FQNEAQ in the germline V gene (reference sequence). This CDR3 reads CASSPPTSNEQYF. Here the CDR3 DNA reads TGTGCCAGCAGCCCTCCTACTAGCAACGAGCAGTACTTC.

This sequence joins TRBV19 and TRBJ1-1, with D hard to call. This CDR3 spans 14 amino acids. CDR1 is LNHDA and CDR2 is SQIVND in the germline V gene (reference sequence). The V and J ends lost 5 bases and 5 bases respectively, with 15 bases between them. CDR3 sequence (DNA): TGTGCCAGTAGTTCATGGGCGTCGGGAACTGAAGCTTTCTTT. Its translation: CASSSWASGTEAFF.

This chain uses TRBV2 with TRBJ2-5, with 7 bases identical to TRBD2. Germline V gene data show CDR1 as SNHLY and CDR2 as FYNNEI. The junction had 5 bases not matched to a gene; V was cut back by 2 bases and J by 2 bases. The CDR3 is 15 residues long. CDR3 sequence: CASSERELAQETQYF. CDR3 in DNA: TGTGCCAGCAGTGAAAGGGAACTAGCGCAAGAGACCCAGTACTTC.

The chain carries TRBV5-1 and TRBJ2-7; 15 nucleotides agree with TRBD2. CDR3 length equals 18 residues. CDR1 and CDR2 from the germline V gene are SGHRS and YFSETQ. Trimming took 3 bases from V and 1 from J; bases not matched to a gene: 8. CDR3 nucleotide sequence: TGCGCCAGCAGCTCCGGGACTAGCGGGAGGCCCTTATCCTACGAGCAGTACTTC. As protein: CASSSGTSGRPLSYEQYF.

This chain connects TRBV29-1 to TRBJ2-7, with 9 bases matching TRBD1. The CDR3 consists of 11 residues. J was trimmed by 4 bases and V by 7 bases; bases with no gene match: 2. CDR1 is SQVTM, CDR2 ANQGSEA, per germline. CDR3 sequence: CSAGQGYEQYF. Here the CDR3 DNA reads TGCAGCGCTGGACAGGGGTACGAGCAGTACTTC.

The chain joins TRBV13 to TRBJ1-1, with D unresolved. In germline, CDR1 is PRHDT, CDR2 FYEKMQ (reference sequence). The CDR3 is made up of 12 amino acids. Trimming took off 3 bases at V and 2 bases at J, with 4 bases between the two ends. CDR3 in amino acids: CASSLSNTEAFF. Written as DNA, the CDR3 is TGTGCCAGCAGCTTGAGTAACACTGAAGCTTTCTTT.

The V call is TRBV6-1, the J call TRBJ2-3, with a possible D match to TRBD1 (5 bases). The germline V and J ends were trimmed by 2 bases and 1 base, with 13 bases remaining between them. The CDR3 covers 16 residues. Germline assignment: CDR1 MNHNS and CDR2 SASEGT. Written as DNA, the CDR3 is TGTGCCAGCAGTGAATGGGGCAGGGAAGGCACAGATACGCAGTATTTT. Its protein product is CASSEWGREGTDTQYF.

This clone was seen a handful of times. The V call is TRBV6-5, the J call TRBJ2-7; D not resolved. CDR1 MNHEY and CDR2 SVGAGI come from the germline V gene. The V end was cut by 5 bases, the J end by 0 bases, with 8 bases between. CDR3 length equals 13 residues. The CDR3 nucleotides are TGTGCCAGCAGTCCCCACACCTCCTACGAGCAGTACTTC. Its translation is CASSPHTSYEQYF.